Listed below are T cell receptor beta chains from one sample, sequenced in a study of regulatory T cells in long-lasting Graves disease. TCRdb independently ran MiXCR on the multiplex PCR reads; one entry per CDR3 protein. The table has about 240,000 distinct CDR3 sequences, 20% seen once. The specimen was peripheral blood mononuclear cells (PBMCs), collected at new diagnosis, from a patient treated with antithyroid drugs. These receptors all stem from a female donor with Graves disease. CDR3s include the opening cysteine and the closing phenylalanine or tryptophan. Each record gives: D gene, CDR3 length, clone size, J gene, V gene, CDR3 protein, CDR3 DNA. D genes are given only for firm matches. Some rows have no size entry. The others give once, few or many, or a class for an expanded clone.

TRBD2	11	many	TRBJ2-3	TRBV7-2	CASSLAGGKYF	TGTGCCAGCAGCTTAGCGGGGGGGAAGTATTTT
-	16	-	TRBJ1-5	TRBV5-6	CASSFGTTLSNQPQHF	TGTGCCAGCAGCTTCGGCACGACCCTTAGCAATCAGCCCCAGCATTTT
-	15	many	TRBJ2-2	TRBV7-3	CASSPGTPSTGELFF	TGTGCCAGCAGCCCCGGGACACCTTCCACCGGGGAGCTGTTTTTT
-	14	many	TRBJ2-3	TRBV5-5	CASSLDRSTDTQYF	TGTGCCAGCAGCCTAGACAGGTCCACAGATACGCAGTATTTT
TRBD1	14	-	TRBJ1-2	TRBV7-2	CASSPDRGRDGYTF	TGTGCCAGCAGCCCTGACAGGGGGCGGGATGGCTACACCTTC
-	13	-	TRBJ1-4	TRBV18	CGSSPGQNEKLFF	TGTGGCAGCTCACCTGGACAAAATGAAAAACTGTTTTTT
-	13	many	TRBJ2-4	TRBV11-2	CASSLGFRNIQYF	TGTGCCAGCAGCTTAGGGTTTAGAAACATTCAGTACTTC
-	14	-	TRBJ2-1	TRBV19	CASSPESSYNEQFF	TGTGCCAGTTCCCCGGAGAGCTCCTACAATGAGCAGTTCTTC
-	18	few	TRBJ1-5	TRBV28	CASSFLSGLPRGNQPQHF	TGTGCCAGCAGTTTCTTATCGGGACTGCCCAGGGGCAATCAGCCCCAGCATTTT
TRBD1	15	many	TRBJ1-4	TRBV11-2	CASSQLTGSYEKLFF	TGTGCCAGCAGCCAGTTGACAGGGTCCTATGAAAAACTGTTTTTT
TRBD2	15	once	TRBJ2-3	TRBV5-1	CASSRGGTSGATQYF	TGCGCCAGCAGCCGGGGGGGGACTAGCGGGGCTACGCAGTATTTT
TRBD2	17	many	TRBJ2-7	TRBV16	CASSQSFVLADSREQYF	TGTGCCAGCAGCCAATCGTTTGTACTAGCGGACTCTCGGGAGCAGTACTTC
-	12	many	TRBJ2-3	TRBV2	CASTQGIDTQYF	TGTGCCAGCACACAGGGAATAGATACGCAGTATTTT
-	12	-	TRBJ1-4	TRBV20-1	CSARGYRTKLFF	TGCAGTGCCCGGGGCTATAGGACCAAACTGTTTTTT
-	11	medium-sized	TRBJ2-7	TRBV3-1	CASRSSYEQYF	TGTGCCAGCAGGAGCTCCTACGAGCAGTACTTC